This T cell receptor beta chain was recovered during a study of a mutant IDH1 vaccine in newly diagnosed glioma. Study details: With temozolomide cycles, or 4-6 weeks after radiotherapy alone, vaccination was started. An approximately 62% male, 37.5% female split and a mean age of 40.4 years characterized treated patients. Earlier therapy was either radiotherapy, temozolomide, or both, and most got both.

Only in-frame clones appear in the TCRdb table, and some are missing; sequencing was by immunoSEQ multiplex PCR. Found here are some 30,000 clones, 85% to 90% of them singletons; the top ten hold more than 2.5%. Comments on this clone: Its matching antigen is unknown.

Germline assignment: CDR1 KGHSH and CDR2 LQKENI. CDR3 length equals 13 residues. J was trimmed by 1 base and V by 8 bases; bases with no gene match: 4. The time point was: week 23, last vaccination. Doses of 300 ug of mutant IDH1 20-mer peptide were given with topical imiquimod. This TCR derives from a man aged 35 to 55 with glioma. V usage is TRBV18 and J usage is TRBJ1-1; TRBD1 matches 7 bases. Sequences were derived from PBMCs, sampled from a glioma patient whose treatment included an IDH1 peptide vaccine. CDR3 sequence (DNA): TGTGCCAGCATCCGGGACAGGAACACTGAAGCTTTCTTT. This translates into CASIRDRNTEAFF.